This record covers a single TCR beta chain. What it recognizes is unknown. The record originates from a study of beta chain features in type 1 diabetes. Study results and limitations: cDNA-based reads could over-represent cells with high TCR expression.

Expressed TCRB transcripts were sequenced because the isolated RNA had all been reverse transcribed beforehand. Measured with immunoSEQ multiplex PCR; TCRdb has only the in-frame clones, and not every one. The sample lists 600,000 to 650,000 clones, about a sixth seen once, with 0.09% to 0.095% in the top ten. Input material: naive CD4+ T cells from blood. This clonotype originated in a man aged 18 to 29 in good health.

Here the CDR3 reads CASSQAMLFQNSPLHF. As DNA, the CDR3 is TGCGCCAGCAGCCAAGCGATGCTCTTCCAGAATTCACCCCTCCACTTT. V and J are TRBV4-3 and TRBJ1-6; D unclear. Germline V gene lookup returns CDR1 LGHNA and CDR2 YSLEER. This CDR3 comprises 16 residues. V was pared by 1 base and J by 7 bases, with 14 bases between.